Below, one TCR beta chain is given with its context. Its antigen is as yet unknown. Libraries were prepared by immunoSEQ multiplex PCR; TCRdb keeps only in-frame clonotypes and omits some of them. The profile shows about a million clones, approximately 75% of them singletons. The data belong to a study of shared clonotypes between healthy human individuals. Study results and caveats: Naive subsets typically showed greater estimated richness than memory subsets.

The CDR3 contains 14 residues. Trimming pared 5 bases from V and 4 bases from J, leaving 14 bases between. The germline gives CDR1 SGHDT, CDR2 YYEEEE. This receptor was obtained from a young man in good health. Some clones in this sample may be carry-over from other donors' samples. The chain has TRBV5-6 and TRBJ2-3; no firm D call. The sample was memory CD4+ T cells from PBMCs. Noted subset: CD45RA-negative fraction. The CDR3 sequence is CASSPRAAADTQYF. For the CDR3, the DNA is TGTGCCAGCAGTCCGCGTGCCGCGGCAGATACGCAGTATTTT. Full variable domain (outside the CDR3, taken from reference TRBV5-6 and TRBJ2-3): DAGVTQSPTHLIKTRGQQVTLRCSPKSGHDTVSWYQQALGQGPQFIFQYYEEEERQRGNFPDRFSGHQFPNYSSELNVNALLLGDSALYLCASSPRAAADTQYFGPGTRLTVL.